This TCR beta chain was found in a study of early T cells in non-severe SARS-CoV-2 infection (dated by TCRdb to about 2021). About the study as a whole: Bulk RNA from unsorted whole blood was used for TCR sequencing, so alpha and beta chains could not be paired. General findings and caveats noted by the study authors: VDJdb matching was skewed toward anti-spike CD8 responses, so virus-specific expansions were likely underestimated and private and CD4 specificities were missed.

A case-control design nested within a healthcare worker cohort in London, UK, was used, with weekly nasopharyngeal swab PCR tests and blood sampling performed. Healthcare workers were recruited between 23 and 31 March 2020, during the week of the UK lockdown, and were followed weekly for up to about 15 weeks. The CDR3 starts with the cysteine, ends with the phenylalanine, and has 15 residues. Solely the CDR3 DNA is kept, with 45 bases framed from the first base. CDR1 is given as LGHNA and CDR2 as YNFKEQ, both from the germline V gene. V and J are trimmed by 0 bases and 5 bases, and the gene matches miss 3 bases of the junction. This clonotype was seen only a few times. The target of this receptor is not known. Base qualities are not recorded, but no much larger clone differs from it by a single base. Libraries were built with 5' RACE. Data came from a NextSeq 500. The TCR library protocol attached unique molecular identifiers to individual cDNA molecules to correct for sequencing error and PCR bias. TCR alpha and beta chains were both sequenced, and the abundances of alpha and beta sequences in each sample were closely correlated with each other. Concerning the study's data processing: Decombinator V4 was used to annotate TCR sequences for V gene, J gene and CDR3. Expanded TCRs were defined as changing significantly between any two time points under a Poisson model with p below 0.0001. TCR abundances were normalised to the total number of TCRs sequenced per sample and expressed as counts per million. TRAV1-2 paired with TRAJ12, TRAJ20 or TRAJ33 defined MAIT TCRs, while TRAV10 paired with TRAJ18 defined iNKT TCRs. VDJdb, accessed 1 November 2021, was searched for CMV, EBV and SARS-CoV-2 annotated TCRs, with TCRs annotated for multiple antigens excluded. The raw public data were reprocessed by TCRdb itself: fastp quality trimming at Q25, MiXCR clonotype calling, in-frame beta chains only. Identical CDR3 protein sequences are pooled into one entry, listed with their most common genes and DNA. Here the V and J calls rest on TCRdb's processing, not on the authors' analysis. This sample has about 48,000 distinct CDR3 sequences in its table, and around 9.1% of those were observed once. The leading ten clones occupy 8% to 10% of the sample.

The sequence was collected from an adult who was a healthcare worker with PCR-confirmed SARS-CoV-2 infection or an uninfected control (not recorded which). Sequencing used whole blood. Here the chain combines TRBV4-2 and TRBJ2-7, and 11 junctional nucleotides match TRBD2. The sequence in DNA is TGTGCCAGCAGCCAAGATTTACTAGCGGGAGACGAGCAGTACTTC. Its amino acids are CASSQDLLAGDEQYF.